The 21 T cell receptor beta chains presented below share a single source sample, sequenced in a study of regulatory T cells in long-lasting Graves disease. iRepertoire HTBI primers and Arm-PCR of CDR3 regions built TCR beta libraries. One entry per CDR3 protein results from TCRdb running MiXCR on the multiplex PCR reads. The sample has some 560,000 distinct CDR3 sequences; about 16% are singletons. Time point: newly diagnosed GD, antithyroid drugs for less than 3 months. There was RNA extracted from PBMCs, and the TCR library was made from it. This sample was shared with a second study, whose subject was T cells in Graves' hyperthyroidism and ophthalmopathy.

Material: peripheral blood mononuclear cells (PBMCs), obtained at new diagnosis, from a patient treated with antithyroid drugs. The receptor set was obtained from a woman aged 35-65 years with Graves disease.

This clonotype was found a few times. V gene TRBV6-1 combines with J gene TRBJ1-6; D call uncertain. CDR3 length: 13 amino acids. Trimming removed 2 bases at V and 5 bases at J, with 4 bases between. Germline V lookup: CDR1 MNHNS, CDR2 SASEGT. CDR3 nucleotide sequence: TGTGCCAGCAGTGAAAATGATAATTCACCCCTCCACTTT. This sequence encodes CASSENDNSPLHF.

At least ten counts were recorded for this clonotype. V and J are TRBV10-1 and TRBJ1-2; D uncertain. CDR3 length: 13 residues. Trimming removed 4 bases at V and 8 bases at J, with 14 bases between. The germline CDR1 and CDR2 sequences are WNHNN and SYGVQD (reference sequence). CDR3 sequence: CASSAEGWYGYTF. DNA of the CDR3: TGCGCCAGCAGTGCGGAAGGATGGTACGGCTACACCTTC.

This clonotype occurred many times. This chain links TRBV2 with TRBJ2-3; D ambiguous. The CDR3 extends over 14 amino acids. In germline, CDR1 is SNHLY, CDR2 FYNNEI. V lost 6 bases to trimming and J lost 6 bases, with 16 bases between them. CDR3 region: CASSSLPPRDTQYF. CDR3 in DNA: TGTGCCAGCAGCTCCCTCCCGCCCCGGGATACGCAGTATTTT. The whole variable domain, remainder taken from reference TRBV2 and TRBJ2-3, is EPEVTQTPSHQVTQMGQEVILRCVPISNHLYFYWYRQILGQKVEFLVSFYNNEISEKSEIFDDQFSVERPDGSNFTLKIRSTKLEDSAMYFCASSSLPPRDTQYFGPGTRLTVL.

CDR3: CASPDVSSGANVLTF. The CDR3 DNA reads as TGTGCCAGCCCAGATGTCAGCTCTGGGGCCAACGTCCTGACTTTC. The J gene is TRBJ2-6, the V gene TRBV25-1; D call uncertain. Trimming took off 8 bases at V and 0 bases at J, with 11 bases between the two ends. This CDR3 region has 15 residues. In germline, CDR1 is MGHDK, CDR2 SYGVNS.

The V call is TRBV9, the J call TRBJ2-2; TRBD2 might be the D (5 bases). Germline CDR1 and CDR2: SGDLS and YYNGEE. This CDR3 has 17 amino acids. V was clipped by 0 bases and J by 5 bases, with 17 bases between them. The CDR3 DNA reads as TGTGCCAGCAGCGTAGCGGACCGGACTCAGTGGACCGGGGAGCTGTTTTTT. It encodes CASSVADRTQWTGELFF. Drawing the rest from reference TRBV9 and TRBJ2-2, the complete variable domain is DSGVTQTPKHLITATGQRVTLRCSPRSGDLSVYWYQQSLDQGLQFLIQYYNGEERAKGNILERFSAQQFPDLHSELNLSSLELGDSALYFCASSVADRTQWTGELFFGEGSRLTVL.

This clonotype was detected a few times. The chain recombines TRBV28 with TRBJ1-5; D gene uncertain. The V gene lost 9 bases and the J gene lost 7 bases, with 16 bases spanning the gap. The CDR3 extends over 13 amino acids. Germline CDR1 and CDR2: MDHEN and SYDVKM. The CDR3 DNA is TGTGCCAGGCTTAAAGGGAGACAACAGCCCCAGCATTTT. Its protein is CARLKGRQQPQHF.

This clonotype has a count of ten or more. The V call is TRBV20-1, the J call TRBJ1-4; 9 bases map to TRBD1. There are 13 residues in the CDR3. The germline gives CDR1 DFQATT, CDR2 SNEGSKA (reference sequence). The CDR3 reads CSASTGGQEKLFF. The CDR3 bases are TGCAGCGCATCAACAGGGGGCCAAGAAAAACTGTTTTTT.

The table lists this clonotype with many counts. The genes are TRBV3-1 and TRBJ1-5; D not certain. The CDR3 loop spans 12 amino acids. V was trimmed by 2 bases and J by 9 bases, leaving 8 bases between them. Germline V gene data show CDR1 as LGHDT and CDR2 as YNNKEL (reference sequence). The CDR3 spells CASSQRWGPQHF. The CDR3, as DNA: TGTGCCAGCAGCCAACGCTGGGGGCCCCAGCATTTT.

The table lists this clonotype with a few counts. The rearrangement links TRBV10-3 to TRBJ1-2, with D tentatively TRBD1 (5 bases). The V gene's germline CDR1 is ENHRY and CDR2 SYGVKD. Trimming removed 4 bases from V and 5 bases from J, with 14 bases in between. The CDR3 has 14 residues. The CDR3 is CAISGVGVGYGYTF. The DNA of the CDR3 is TGTGCCATCAGTGGAGTAGGGGTGGGATATGGCTACACCTTC.

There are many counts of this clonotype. CDR3 sequence reads: CAIDSGGYEQYF. The CDR3 coding sequence is TGTGCCATCGATTCAGGGGGCTACGAGCAGTACTTC. The chain carries TRBV28 and TRBJ2-7, with 7 positions matching TRBD1. The germline CDR1 and CDR2 sequences are MDHEN and SYDVKM. With V trimmed by 10 bases and J by 3 bases, 6 bases remained unmatched. This CDR3 spans 12 amino acids. The full variable domain, rest sourced from reference TRBV28 and TRBJ2-7, is DVKVTQSSRYLVKRTGEKVFLECVQDMDHENMFWYRQDPGLGLRLIYFSYDVKMKEKGDIPEGYSVSREKKERFSLILESASTNQTSMYLCAIDSGGYEQYFGPGTRLTVT.

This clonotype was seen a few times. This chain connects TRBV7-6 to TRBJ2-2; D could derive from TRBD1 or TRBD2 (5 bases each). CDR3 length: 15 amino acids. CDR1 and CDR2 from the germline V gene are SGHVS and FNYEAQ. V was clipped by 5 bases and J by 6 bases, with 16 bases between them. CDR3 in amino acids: CASSAELGVAGELFF. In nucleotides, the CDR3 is TGTGCCAGCAGCGCAGAACTAGGGGTGGCCGGGGAGCTGTTTTTT.

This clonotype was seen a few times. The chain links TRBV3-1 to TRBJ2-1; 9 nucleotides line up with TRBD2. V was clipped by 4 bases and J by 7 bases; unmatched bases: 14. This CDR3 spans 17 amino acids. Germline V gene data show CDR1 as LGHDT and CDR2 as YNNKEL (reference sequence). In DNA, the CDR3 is TGTGCCAGCAGCCTATGGACTAGCGAGAGTGTGTGGAATGAGCAGTTCTTC. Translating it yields CASSLWTSESVWNEQFF.

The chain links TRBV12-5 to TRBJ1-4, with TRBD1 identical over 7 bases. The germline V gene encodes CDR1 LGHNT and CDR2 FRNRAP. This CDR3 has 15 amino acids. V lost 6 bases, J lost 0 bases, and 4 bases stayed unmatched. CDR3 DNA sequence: TGTGCTAGTGGCCCCGACAGGGCAACTAATGAAAAACTGTTTTTT. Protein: CASGPDRATNEKLFF.

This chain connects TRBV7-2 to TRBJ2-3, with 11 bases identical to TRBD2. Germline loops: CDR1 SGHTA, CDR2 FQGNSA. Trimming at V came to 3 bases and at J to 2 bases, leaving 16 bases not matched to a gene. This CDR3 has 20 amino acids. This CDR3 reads CASSLRSSGSSGGLTDTQYF. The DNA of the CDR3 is TGTGCCAGCAGCTTGAGGTCTAGTGGTTCTAGCGGGGGGCTCACAGATACGCAGTATTTT.

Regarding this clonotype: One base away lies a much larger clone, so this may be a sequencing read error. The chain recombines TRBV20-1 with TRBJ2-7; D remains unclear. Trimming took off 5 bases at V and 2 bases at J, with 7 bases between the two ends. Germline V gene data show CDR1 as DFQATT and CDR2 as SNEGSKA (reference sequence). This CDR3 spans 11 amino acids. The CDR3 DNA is TGCAGTGCTGGCCTCACCTACGAGCAGTACTTC. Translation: CSAGLTYEQYF.

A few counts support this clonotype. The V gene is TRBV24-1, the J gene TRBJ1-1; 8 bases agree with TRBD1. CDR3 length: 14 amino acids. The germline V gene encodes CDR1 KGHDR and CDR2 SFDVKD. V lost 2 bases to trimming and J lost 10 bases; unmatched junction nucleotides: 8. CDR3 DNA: TGTGCCACCAGTGATTATGAGGACAGGGCAGGAGCTTTCTTT. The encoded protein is CATSDYEDRAGAFF.

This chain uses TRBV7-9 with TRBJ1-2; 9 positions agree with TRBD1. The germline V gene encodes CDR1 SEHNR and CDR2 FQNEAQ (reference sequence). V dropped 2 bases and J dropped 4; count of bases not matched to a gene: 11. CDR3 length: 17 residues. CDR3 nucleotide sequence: TGTGCCAGCAGCTTATGGATGACAGGGGGAGGGGGCTATGGCTACACCTTC. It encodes CASSLWMTGGGGYGYTF.

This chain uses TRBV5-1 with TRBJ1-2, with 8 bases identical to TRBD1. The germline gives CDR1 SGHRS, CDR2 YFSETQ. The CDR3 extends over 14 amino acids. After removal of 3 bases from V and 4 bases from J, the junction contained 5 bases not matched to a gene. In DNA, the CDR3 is TGCGCCAGCAGCTCCGGACAGGGCGTCTATGGCTACACCTTC. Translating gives CASSSGQGVYGYTF.

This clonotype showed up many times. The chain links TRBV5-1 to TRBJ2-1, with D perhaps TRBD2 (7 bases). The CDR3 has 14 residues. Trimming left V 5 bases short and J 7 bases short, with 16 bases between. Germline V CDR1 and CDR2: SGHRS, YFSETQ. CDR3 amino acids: CASREGGIKNEQFF. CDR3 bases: TGCGCCAGCAGAGAGGGGGGGATCAAGAATGAGCAGTTCTTC.

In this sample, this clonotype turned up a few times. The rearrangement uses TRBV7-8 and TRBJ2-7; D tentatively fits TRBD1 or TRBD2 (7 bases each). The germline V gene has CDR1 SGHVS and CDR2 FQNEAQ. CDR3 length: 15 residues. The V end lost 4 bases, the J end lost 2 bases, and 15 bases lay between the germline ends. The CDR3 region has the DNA TGTGCCAGCAGCTCCCCAGGGGGGGGCCCCTACGAGCAGTACTTC. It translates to CASSSPGGGPYEQYF.

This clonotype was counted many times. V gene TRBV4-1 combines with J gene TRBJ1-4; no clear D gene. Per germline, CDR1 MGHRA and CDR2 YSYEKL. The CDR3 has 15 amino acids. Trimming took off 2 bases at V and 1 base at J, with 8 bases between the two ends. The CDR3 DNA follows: TGCGCCAGCAGCCAATCGGAGGGAACTAATGAAAAACTGTTTTTT. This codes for CASSQSEGTNEKLFF.